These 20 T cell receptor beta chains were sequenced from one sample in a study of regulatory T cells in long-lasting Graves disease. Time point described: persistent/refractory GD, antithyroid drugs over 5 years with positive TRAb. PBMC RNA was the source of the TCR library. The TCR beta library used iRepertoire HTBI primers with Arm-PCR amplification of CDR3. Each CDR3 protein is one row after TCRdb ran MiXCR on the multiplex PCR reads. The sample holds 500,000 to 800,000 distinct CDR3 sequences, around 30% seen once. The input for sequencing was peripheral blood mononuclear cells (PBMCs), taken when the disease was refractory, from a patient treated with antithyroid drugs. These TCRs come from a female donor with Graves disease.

Written as DNA, the CDR3 is TGTGCCAGCAGTCCCGGACCGTCTGGAAACACCATATATTTT. Protein: CASSPGPSGNTIYF. The J gene is TRBJ1-3, the V gene TRBV7-3; D is ambiguous. V lost 6 bases and J 1 base, leaving 10 bases between the germline ends. CDR1 and CDR2 (germline): SGHTA, FQGTGA. The CDR3 runs 14 residues.

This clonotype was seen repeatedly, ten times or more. In DNA form, the CDR3 reads TGTGCCAGCAGCCCTACTAGCGGGAGGACCTACGAGCAGTACTTC. Translation gives CASSPTSGRTYEQYF. The chain joins TRBV3-1 to TRBJ2-7; 12 bases map to TRBD2. This CDR3 has 15 amino acids. Germline values: CDR1 LGHDT, CDR2 YNNKEL (reference sequence). The V segment lost 4 bases and the J segment 2 bases; nucleotides outside the gene matches: 3.

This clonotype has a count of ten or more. The CDR3 DNA is TGTGCCAGCAGCCACAGAACCGGGGAGCTGTTTTTT. It codes for CASSHRTGELFF. The chain joins TRBV7-9 to TRBJ2-2; D is unresolved. Germline values: CDR1 SEHNR, CDR2 FQNEAQ (reference sequence). V shed 5 bases and J shed 5 bases, with 6 bases lying between them. The CDR3 covers 12 residues.

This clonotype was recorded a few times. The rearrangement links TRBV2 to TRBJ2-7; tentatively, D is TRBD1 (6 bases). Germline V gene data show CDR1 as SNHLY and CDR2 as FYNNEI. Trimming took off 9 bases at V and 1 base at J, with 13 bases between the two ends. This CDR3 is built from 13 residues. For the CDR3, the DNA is TGTGCCAGTCAACAGGGAGCATCCTACGAGCAGTACTTC. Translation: CASQQGASYEQYF.

The CDR3 here is CASSLVGSTETQYF. For the CDR3, the DNA is TGCGCCAGCAGCTTGGTCGGGAGTACAGAGACCCAGTACTTC. The chain joins TRBV5-1 to TRBJ2-5; D might be TRBD2 (6 bases). The CDR3 sequence is 14 residues long. Per the germline V gene, CDR1 is SGHRS and CDR2 is YFSETQ. Trimming shortened V by 0 bases and J by 4 bases, and 10 bases separated the two germline ends.

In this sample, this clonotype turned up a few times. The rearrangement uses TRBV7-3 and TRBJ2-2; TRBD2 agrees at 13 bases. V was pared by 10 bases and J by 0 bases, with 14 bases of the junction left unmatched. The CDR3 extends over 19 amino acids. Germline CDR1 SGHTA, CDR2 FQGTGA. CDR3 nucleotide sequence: TGTGCCACCTTAATCCAAGGACTAGCGGGAGCCTCGAACACCGGGGAGCTGTTTTTT. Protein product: CATLIQGLAGASNTGELFF.

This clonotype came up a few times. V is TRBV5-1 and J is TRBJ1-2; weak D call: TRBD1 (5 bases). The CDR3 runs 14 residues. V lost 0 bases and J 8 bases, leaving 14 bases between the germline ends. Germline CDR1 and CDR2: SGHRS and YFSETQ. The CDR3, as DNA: TGCGCCAGCAGCTTGGGAGCTCATCGACAGGGCTACACCTTC. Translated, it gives CASSLGAHRQGYTF.

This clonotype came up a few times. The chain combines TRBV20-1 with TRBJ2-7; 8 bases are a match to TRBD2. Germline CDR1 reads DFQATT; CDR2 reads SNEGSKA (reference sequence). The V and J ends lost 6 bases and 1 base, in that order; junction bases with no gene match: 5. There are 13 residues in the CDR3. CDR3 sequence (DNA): TGCAGTGCCCGTTCGGGGGGGTCCTACGAGCAGTACTTC. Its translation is CSARSGGSYEQYF.

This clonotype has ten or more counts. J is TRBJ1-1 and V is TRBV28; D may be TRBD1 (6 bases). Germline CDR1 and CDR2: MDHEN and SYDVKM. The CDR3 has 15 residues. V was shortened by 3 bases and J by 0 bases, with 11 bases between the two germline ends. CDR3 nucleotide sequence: TGTGCCAGCAGTTTCCCGGACAGACTGAACACTGAAGCTTTCTTT. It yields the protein CASSFPDRLNTEAFF.

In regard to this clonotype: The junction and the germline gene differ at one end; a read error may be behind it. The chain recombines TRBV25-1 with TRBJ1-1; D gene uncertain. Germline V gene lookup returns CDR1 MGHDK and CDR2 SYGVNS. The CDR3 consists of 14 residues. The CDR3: CASSEFGANTEAFF. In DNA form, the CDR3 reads TGTGCCAGCAGTGAATTTGGAGCGAACACTGAAGCTTTCTTC.

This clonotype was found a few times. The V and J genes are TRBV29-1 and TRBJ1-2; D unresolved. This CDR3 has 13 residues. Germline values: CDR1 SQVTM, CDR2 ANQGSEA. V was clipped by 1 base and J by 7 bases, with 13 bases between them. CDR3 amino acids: CSVEGRLLSGYTF. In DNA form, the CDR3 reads TGCAGCGTTGAAGGACGGCTTCTGTCTGGCTACACCTTC.

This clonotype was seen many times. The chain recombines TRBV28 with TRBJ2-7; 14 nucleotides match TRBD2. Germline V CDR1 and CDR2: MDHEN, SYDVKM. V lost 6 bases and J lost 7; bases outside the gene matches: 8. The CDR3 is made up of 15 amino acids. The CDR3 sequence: CASRPGTSGSHEQYF. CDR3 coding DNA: TGTGCCAGCAGACCCGGGACTAGCGGGAGCCATGAGCAGTACTTC.

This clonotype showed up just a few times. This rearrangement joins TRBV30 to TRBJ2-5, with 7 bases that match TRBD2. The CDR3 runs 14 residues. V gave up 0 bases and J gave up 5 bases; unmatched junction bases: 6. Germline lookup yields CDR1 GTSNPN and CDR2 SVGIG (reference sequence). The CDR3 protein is CAWSVGEGRETQYF. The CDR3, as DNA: TGTGCCTGGAGTGTTGGGGAGGGTCGGGAGACCCAGTACTTC.

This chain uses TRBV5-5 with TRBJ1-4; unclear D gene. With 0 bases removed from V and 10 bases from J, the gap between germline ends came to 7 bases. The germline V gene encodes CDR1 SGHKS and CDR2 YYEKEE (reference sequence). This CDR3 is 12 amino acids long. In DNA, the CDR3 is TGTGCCAGCAGCTTGGGACCGGGAAAACTGTTTTTT. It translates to CASSLGPGKLFF.

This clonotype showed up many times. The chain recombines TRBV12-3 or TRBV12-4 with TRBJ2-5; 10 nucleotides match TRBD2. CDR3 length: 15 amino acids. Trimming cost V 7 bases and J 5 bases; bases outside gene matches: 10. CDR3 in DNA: TGTGCCAGCACCACTCTAGCGGGAGCGGGGGAGACCCAGTACTTC. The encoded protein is CASTTLAGAGETQYF.

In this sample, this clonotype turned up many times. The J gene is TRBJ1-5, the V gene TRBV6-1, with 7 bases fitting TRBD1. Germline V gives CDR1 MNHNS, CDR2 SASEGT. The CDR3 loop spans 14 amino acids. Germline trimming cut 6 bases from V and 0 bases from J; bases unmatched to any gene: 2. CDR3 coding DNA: TGTGCCAGCAGACGACAGGGTAGCAATCAGCCCCAGCATTTT. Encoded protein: CASRRQGSNQPQHF.

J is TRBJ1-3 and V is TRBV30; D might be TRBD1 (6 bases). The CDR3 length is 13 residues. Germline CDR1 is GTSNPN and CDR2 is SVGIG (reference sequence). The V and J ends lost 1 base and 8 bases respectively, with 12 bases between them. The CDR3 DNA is TGTGCCTGGAGTGCGACGGGGGCATACACCATATATTTT. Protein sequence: CAWSATGAYTIYF.

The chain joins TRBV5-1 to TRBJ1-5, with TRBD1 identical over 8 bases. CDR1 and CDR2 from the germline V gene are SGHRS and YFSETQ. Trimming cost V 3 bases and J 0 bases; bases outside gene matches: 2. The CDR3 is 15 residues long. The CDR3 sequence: CASSWTGSSNQPQHF. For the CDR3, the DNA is TGCGCCAGCAGCTGGACAGGGAGTAGCAATCAGCCCCAGCATTTT.

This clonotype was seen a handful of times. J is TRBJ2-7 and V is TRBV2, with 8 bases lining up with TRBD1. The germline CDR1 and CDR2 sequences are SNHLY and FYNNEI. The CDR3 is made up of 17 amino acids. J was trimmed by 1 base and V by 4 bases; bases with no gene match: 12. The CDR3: CASSGDPRQGKSYEQYF. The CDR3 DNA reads TGTGCCAGCAGTGGGGACCCCCGACAGGGGAAATCCTACGAGCAGTACTTC.

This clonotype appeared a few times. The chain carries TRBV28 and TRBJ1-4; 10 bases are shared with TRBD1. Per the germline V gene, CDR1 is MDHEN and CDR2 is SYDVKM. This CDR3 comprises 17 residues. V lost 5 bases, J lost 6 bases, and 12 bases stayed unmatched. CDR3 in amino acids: CASSPAPGQGRDEKLFF. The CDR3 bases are TGTGCCAGCAGTCCAGCCCCGGGACAGGGGAGGGATGAAAAACTGTTTTTT.